The 25 T cell receptor beta chains below come from one sample, sequenced in a study of cytomegalovirus exposure and HLA in healthy donors. PCR employed 60 Vbeta and 13 Jbeta primers. Profiling relied on immunoSEQ multiplex PCR, and the TCRdb table lists in-frame clones only, not all of them. This table has 100,000 to 150,000 clones, 77% appearing once. Material: PBMCs. The receptors were gathered from a woman aged 55-69 years in good health and CMV-seronegative.

The chain carries TRBV27 and TRBJ2-6; D is ambiguous. The germline V and J ends were trimmed by 3 bases and 4 bases, with 4 bases remaining between them. Germline V gives CDR1 MNHEY, CDR2 SMNVEV (reference sequence). The CDR3 totals 13 residues. As DNA, the CDR3 is TGTGCCAGCAGTTTGGCCGGGGCCAACGTCCTGACTTTC. It translates to CASSLAGANVLTF. Complete variable domain (other parts from reference TRBV27 and TRBJ2-6): EAQVTQNPRYLITVTGKKLTVTCSQNMNHEYMSWYRQDPGLGLRQIYYSMNVEVTDKGDVPEGYKVSRKEKRNFPLILESPSPNQTSLYFCASSLAGANVLTFGAGSRLTVL.

V and J are TRBV5-4 and TRBJ2-7; TRBD1 matches at 9 bases. This CDR3 has 16 residues. After removal of 1 base from V and 2 bases from J, the junction contained 7 bases not matched to a gene. Germline V gene sequence: CDR1 SGHNT, CDR2 YYREEE (reference sequence). The CDR3 nucleotides are TGTGCCAGCAGCTTGTTCCCGGGACAGGGACCCTACGAGCAGTACTTC. It codes for CASSLFPGQGPYEQYF.

The chain carries TRBV7-9 and TRBJ1-5; no reliable D call. The CDR3 has 16 amino acids. The ends were cut back, 4 bases at V and 0 bases at J, with 13 bases in the middle. In germline, CDR1 is SEHNR, CDR2 FQNEAQ (reference sequence). CDR3 residues: CASSWRVEDSNQPQHF. The CDR3 DNA reads TGTGCCAGCAGCTGGCGGGTGGAAGATAGCAATCAGCCCCAGCATTTT.

The chain uses TRBV27 and TRBJ1-5, with a weak D call TRBD1 (5 bases). Germline V CDR1 and CDR2: MNHEY, SMNVEV (reference sequence). The V end was cut by 4 bases, the J end by 4 bases, with 26 bases between. The CDR3 totals 19 residues. The chain's CDR3 is CASSSDGGKVFRGNQPQHF. The CDR3 bases are TGTGCCAGCAGTTCGGACGGGGGGAAGGTTTTTCGGGGTAATCAGCCCCAGCATTTT.

In this sample, this clone turned up once. This chain joins TRBV4-1 and TRBJ2-7, with TRBD2 matching 7 bases. This CDR3 comprises 18 residues. Germline V gives CDR1 MGHRA, CDR2 YSYEKL. With 1 base clipped from V and 0 bases from J, the junction kept 12 bases outside the gene matches. CDR3: CASSQGVLASGYSYEQYF. Written as DNA, the CDR3 is TGCGCCAGCAGCCAAGGGGTTCTCGCTAGCGGCTACTCCTACGAGCAGTACTTC.

The gene calls are TRBV21-1 and TRBJ2-3; the table's D call of TRBD2 was not tested on the DNA. TRBV21-1 is given as a pseudogene. CDR3 length: 15 amino acids. The CDR3, as DNA: TGTGCCAGCAGCACGCGAGGGCGGTTGTGGGATACGCAGTATTTT. Its protein is CASSTRGRLWDTQYF.

The table lists this clone with a few counts. V is TRBV28 and J is TRBJ2-5; TRBD2 agrees at 12 bases. This CDR3 region has 20 residues. J lost 5 bases, V lost 6 bases, and 22 bases had no gene match. The germline V gene has CDR1 MDHEN and CDR2 SYDVKM. CDR3 amino acids: CASSTPVGVSSGRGFETQYF. CDR3 nucleotides: TGTGCCAGCAGCACACCAGTGGGGGTCTCTAGCGGGAGGGGATTTGAGACCCAGTACTTC.

The CDR3 sequence is CASSLSLTGDGYTF. The CDR3 nucleotides are TGTGCCAGCAGTTTATCGCTGACGGGGGATGGCTACACCTTC. The genes are TRBV27 and TRBJ1-2, with a tentative D call TRBD1 (5 bases). The CDR3 has 14 amino acids. Germline lookup yields CDR1 MNHEY and CDR2 SMNVEV (reference sequence). Trimming removed 0 bases from V and 6 bases from J, with 11 bases in between.

The chain couples TRBV2 to TRBJ2-1; 11 bases fit TRBD2. The CDR3 is 19 residues long. Germline CDR1 and CDR2: SNHLY and FYNNEI. The trim removed 2 bases at V and 6 bases at J, leaving 15 bases unmatched. The CDR3: CASSEYPSTTSGSANEQFF. The CDR3 region has the DNA TGTGCCAGCAGTGAATATCCGTCGACTACTAGCGGGAGTGCCAATGAGCAGTTCTTC. The full variable domain, rest sourced from reference TRBV2 and TRBJ2-1, is EPEVTQTPSHQVTQMGQEVILRCVPISNHLYFYWYRQILGQKVEFLVSFYNNEISEKSEIFDDQFSVERPDGSNFTLKIRSTKLEDSAMYFCASSEYPSTTSGSANEQFFGPGTRLTVL.

The J gene is TRBJ1-5, the V gene TRBV27; TRBD1 matches at 8 bases. Germline V gene sequence: CDR1 MNHEY, CDR2 SMNVEV (reference sequence). CDR3 size: 14 residues. V lost 5 bases to trimming and J lost 5 bases; unmatched junction nucleotides: 5. This CDR3 reads CASSAQGGHQPQHF. As DNA, the CDR3 is TGTGCCAGCAGTGCACAGGGGGGGCATCAGCCCCAGCATTTT.

The rearrangement links TRBV11-2 to TRBJ1-5, with unresolved D. V lost 1 base, J lost 3 bases, and 4 bases lay in between. This CDR3 has 13 amino acids. Germline V gene lookup returns CDR1 SGHAT and CDR2 FQNNGV. The CDR3 spells CASSLALNQPQHF. The CDR3 region has the DNA TGTGCCAGCAGCTTAGCTCTCAATCAGCCCCAGCATTTT.

The rearrangement links TRBV2 to TRBJ2-4; possible D gene TRBD1, 5 bases. This CDR3 has 16 residues. Trimming removed 2 bases from V and 5 bases from J, with 16 bases in between. From germline, CDR1 is SNHLY and CDR2 FYNNEI. The CDR3, as DNA: TGTGCCAGCAGTGAAAGTTCAACCCGCAGGGAAAACATTCAGTACTTC. Amino acids: CASSESSTRRENIQYF.

As for this clone: One end of the junction is discordant with germline, which a read error may explain. This chain connects TRBV2 to TRBJ1-4, with D possibly TRBD1 on 6 matching bases. This CDR3 has 13 residues. CDR1 is SNHLY and CDR2 is FYNNEI in the germline V gene. Here the CDR3 reads CASRYRAKEKLFF. As DNA, the CDR3 is TGTGCCAGCAGATACAGGGCTAAAGAAAAACTGTTTTTT.

As for this clone: The same CDR3 can be traced to other DNA sequences in this sample. The V and J genes are TRBV28 and TRBJ1-6, with 8 nucleotides matching TRBD1. The V gene end was trimmed by 0 bases and the J gene end by 7 bases; junction bases not matched to a gene: 2. Looked up from germline, CDR1 is MDHEN and CDR2 is SYDVKM. The CDR3 extends over 15 amino acids. CDR3 region: CASSLWQGANSPLHF. The CDR3 DNA is TGTGCCAGCAGTTTATGGCAGGGGGCGAATTCACCCCTCCACTTT.

In its sample, this clone was seen a few times. The V and J genes are TRBV6-4 and TRBJ2-3; a possible D gene is TRBD1 (5 bases). Trimming took off 5 bases at V and 2 bases at J, with 8 bases between the two ends. CDR1 MRHNA and CDR2 SNTAGT come from the germline V gene. The CDR3 length is 13 residues. CDR3 residues: CASSPDTTDTQYF. As DNA, the CDR3 is TGTGCCAGCAGTCCGGACACCACAGATACGCAGTATTTT.

The chain carries TRBV9 and TRBJ1-3, with D possibly being TRBD1 (5 bases). V was pared by 4 bases and J by 0 bases, with 14 bases between. The CDR3 totals 16 residues. CDR1 SGDLS and CDR2 YYNGEE come from the germline V gene. The chain's CDR3 is CASSPQVGGSGNTIYF. As DNA, the CDR3 is TGTGCCAGCAGCCCTCAAGTGGGGGGCTCTGGAAACACCATATATTTT.

The chain combines TRBV7-8 with TRBJ1-1; no reliable D call. The CDR3 spans 15 residues. Looked up from germline, CDR1 is SGHVS and CDR2 is FQNEAQ. V lost 5 bases to trimming and J lost 3 bases, with 16 bases between them. This chain's CDR3 is CASSPRREIDTEAFF. CDR3 DNA sequence: TGTGCCAGCAGCCCGCGAAGGGAGATAGACACTGAAGCTTTCTTT.

V is TRBV28 and J is TRBJ2-1, with 13 bases identical to TRBD2. CDR1 and CDR2 (germline): MDHEN, SYDVKM. The CDR3 is 16 residues long. V gave up 6 bases and J gave up 4 bases; unmatched junction bases: 6. The DNA of the CDR3 is TGTGCCAGCAGGGATACTAGCGGGGGGGGGTACAATGAGCAGTTCTTC. Translated, it gives CASRDTSGGGYNEQFF.

The rearrangement links TRBV4-1 to TRBJ2-1, with a tentative D call TRBD1 (6 bases). The CDR3 extends over 17 amino acids. Germline lookup yields CDR1 MGHRA and CDR2 YSYEKL. Between the trimmed V and J ends, which lost 4 bases and 0 bases, there was a span of 16 bases. The CDR3 sequence: CASSLQGGFSSYNEQFF. In DNA form, the CDR3 reads TGCGCCAGCAGCCTTCAAGGGGGTTTTAGCTCCTACAATGAGCAGTTCTTC.

This rearrangement joins TRBV6-1 to TRBJ2-7, with a weak D call TRBD1 (5 bases). Germline V gene data show CDR1 as MNHNS and CDR2 as SASEGT. CDR3 length equals 12 residues. With 11 bases removed from V and 2 bases from J, the gap between germline ends came to 13 bases. This CDR3 reads CAVTQGTYEQYF. The DNA of the CDR3 is TGTGCCGTAACCCAGGGAACCTACGAGCAGTACTTC.

The V and J genes are TRBV5-1 and TRBJ2-5; D gene uncertain. Germline loops: CDR1 SGHRS, CDR2 YFSETQ. The CDR3 totals 14 residues. V shed 0 bases and J shed 1 base, with 7 bases lying between them. The CDR3 protein is CASSLASGQETQYF. The CDR3 DNA follows: TGCGCCAGCAGCTTGGCATCGGGCCAAGAGACCCAGTACTTC.

The chain combines TRBV15 with TRBJ2-5, with D maybe TRBD1 (6 bases). The CDR3 extends over 15 amino acids. CDR1 and CDR2 (germline): LNHNV, YYDKDF (reference sequence). Trimming pared 3 bases from V and 2 bases from J, leaving 13 bases between. CDR3 amino acids: CATSRGDKQQETQYF. CDR3 DNA sequence: TGTGCCACCAGCAGGGGGGACAAACAACAAGAGACCCAGTACTTC.

J is TRBJ2-4 and V is TRBV28; D gene ambiguous. Looked up from germline, CDR1 is MDHEN and CDR2 is SYDVKM. V lost 2 bases to trimming and J lost 5 bases, with 13 bases between them. The CDR3 loop spans 15 amino acids. CDR3 protein: CASSLRWSSENIQYF. The CDR3 region has the DNA TGTGCCAGCAGTTTACGTTGGTCCAGCGAAAACATTCAGTACTTC.

The genes are TRBV5-1 and TRBJ2-3, with 9 nucleotides matching TRBD2. The CDR3 loop spans 15 amino acids. Germline values: CDR1 SGHRS, CDR2 YFSETQ. With 5 bases clipped from V and 6 bases from J, the junction kept 10 bases outside the gene matches. The CDR3 DNA follows: TGCGCCAGCAGGTCCATAGGCGGGGGGGCGGATACGCAGTATTTT. It yields the protein CASRSIGGGADTQYF.

The chain uses TRBV5-5 and TRBJ2-7, with TRBD1 matching over 9 bases. Trimming at V came to 4 bases and at J to 7 bases, leaving 9 bases not matched to a gene. The germline CDR1 and CDR2 sequences are SGHKS and YYEKEE (reference sequence). The CDR3 spans 14 residues. The CDR3 DNA reads TGTGCCAGCAGCACGGACAGGGGAGGACGGGAGCAGTACTTC. Translation: CASSTDRGGREQYF.